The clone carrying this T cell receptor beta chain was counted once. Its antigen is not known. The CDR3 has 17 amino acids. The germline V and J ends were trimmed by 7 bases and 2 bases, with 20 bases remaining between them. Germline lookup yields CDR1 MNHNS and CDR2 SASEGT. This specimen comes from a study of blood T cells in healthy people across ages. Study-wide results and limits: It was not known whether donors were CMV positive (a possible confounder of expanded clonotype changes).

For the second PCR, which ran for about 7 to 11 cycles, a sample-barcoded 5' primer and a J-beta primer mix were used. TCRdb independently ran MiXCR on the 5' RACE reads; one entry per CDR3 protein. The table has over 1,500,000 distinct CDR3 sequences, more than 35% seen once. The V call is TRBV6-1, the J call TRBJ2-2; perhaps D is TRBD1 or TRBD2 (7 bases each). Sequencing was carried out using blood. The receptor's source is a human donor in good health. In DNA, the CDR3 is TGTGCCAGCACCAACCCGGGGGGACAGAGAAACACCGGGGAGCTGTTTTTT. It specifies CASTNPGGQRNTGELFF.